This T cell receptor (beta chain) originates from a study of blood T cell repertoires in COVID-19. About the study: The analysed material was cDNA or gDNA that came from T cells, B-cell-depleted T cells, or PBMCs.

The CDR3 runs to 14 residues. Trimming removed 7 bases at V and 0 bases at J, with 10 bases between. Germline V gene lookup returns CDR1 MNHEY and CDR2 SVGAGI. The study recruited people aged 18 to 89 years across around 23 US areas. Assay used: immunoSEQ multiplex PCR; TCRdb lists only in-frame clones, some missing. The sample lists roughly 250,000 clones; roughly 90% were seen once. The sample taken for sequencing was PBMCs or T cells enriched from blood (not recorded which). This receptor was taken from a middle-aged woman with acute COVID-19. The chain is built from TRBV6-5 and TRBJ1-5, with unresolved D. CDR3: CASNGHNSNQPQHF. CDR3 coding DNA: TGTGCCAGCAATGGGCACAATAGCAATCAGCCCCAGCATTTT.